The TCR beta chain under discussion was sequenced for a study of cytomegalovirus exposure and HLA in healthy donors. The study's findings and limits: The study put under 200 TCR beta chains on its list as cytomegalovirus-associated. Later analysis associated a missense DCLRE1C variant with TCR beta V- and J-gene trimming. Compared with the roughly 700-donor mean, an Asian-associated ancestry cluster reportedly had fewer N-insertions, according to a later analysis.

This clone has more than one count but fewer than ten. Its antigen remains unidentified. The PCR was carried out with 60 Vbeta primers and 13 Jbeta primers. Measured with immunoSEQ multiplex PCR; TCRdb has only the in-frame clones, and not every one. In the table there are about 160,000 clones, roughly 78% of which are singletons. Deletions cut 1 base from V and 6 bases from J, with 13 bases between. CDR1 SNHLY and CDR2 FYNNEI come from the germline V gene. CDR3 length: 15 residues. This receptor was taken from a man in his forties or fifties in good health and CMV-seropositive. Specimen: PBMCs. The chain couples TRBV2 to TRBJ2-1; TRBD2 is a possible D gene (7 bases). In DNA form, the CDR3 reads TGTGCCAGCAGTGAAGAAGTGGGGGGGGCCAATGAGCAGTTCTTC. Translated, it gives CASSEEVGGANEQFF.